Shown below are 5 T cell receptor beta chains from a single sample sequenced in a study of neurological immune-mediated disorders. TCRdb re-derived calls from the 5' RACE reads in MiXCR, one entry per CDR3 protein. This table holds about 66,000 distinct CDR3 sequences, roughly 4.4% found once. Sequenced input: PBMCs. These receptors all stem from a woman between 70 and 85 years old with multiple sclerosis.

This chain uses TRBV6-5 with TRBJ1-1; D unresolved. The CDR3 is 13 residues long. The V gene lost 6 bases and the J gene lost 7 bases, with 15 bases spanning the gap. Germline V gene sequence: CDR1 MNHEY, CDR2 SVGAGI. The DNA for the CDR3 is TGTGCCAGCAGCCACTCGAGGGTGGTTGAAGCTTTCTTT. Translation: CASSHSRVVEAFF.

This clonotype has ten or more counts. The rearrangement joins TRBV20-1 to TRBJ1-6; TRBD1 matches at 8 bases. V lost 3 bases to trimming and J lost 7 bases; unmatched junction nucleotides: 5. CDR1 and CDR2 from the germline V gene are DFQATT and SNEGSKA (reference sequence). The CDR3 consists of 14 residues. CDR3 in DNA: TGCAGTGCTAGGGGAGGGACAGGAAATTCACCCCTCCACTTT. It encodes CSARGGTGNSPLHF.

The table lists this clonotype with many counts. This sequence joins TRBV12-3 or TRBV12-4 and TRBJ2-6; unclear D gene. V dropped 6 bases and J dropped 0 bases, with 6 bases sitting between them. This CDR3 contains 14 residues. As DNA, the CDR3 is TGTGCCAGCAGATACAGCTCTGGGGCCAACGTCCTGACTTTC. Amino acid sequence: CASRYSSGANVLTF.

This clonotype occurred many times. CDR3 nucleotide sequence: TGTGCCAGCAGCTTCGGTAGCGGGACGCCCCAGTTCTTC. Protein: CASSFGSGTPQFF. The chain is built from TRBV7-9 and TRBJ2-1; 8 positions match TRBD2. Germline V gene sequence: CDR1 SEHNR, CDR2 FQNEAQ (reference sequence). The junction had 8 bases not matched to a gene; V was cut back by 3 bases and J by 13 bases. The CDR3 contains 13 residues.

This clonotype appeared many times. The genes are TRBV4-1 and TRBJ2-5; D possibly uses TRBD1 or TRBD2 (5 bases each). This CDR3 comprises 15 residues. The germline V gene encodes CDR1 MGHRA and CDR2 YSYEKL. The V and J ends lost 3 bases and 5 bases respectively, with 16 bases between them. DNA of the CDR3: TGCGCCAGCAGCCAGGGGGACCTTCCTGTGGAGACCCAGTACTTC. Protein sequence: CASSQGDLPVETQYF.